Listed below are T cell receptor beta chains from one sample, sequenced in a study of TIL therapy for anti-PD-1-resistant metastatic lung cancer. Assay used: immunoSEQ multiplex PCR; TCRdb lists only in-frame clones, some missing. The sample has about 43,000 clones; roughly 85% are singletons. Sequencing was performed on blood, taken at baseline. Source of these receptors: a man aged 65-85 years with non-small cell lung cancer. CDR3s include the opening cysteine and the closing phenylalanine or tryptophan. A D gene is named only where the DNA matches it firmly. Clone size is shown for a subset of rows, as once, few, many or a class of expanded clone.

.	TRBV19	TRBJ1-6	.	TGTGCCAGTAGTACGGGGTTTTCACCCCTCCACTTT	CASSTGFSPLHF
TRBD1	TRBV7-2	TRBJ1-5	once	TGTGCCAGCAGCTTAACACTACAGGGGGCCGGTCAGCCCCAGCATTTT	CASSLTLQGAGQPQHF
.	TRBV19	TRBJ1-4	.	TGTGCCAGTAGCGGTCCGGGACAAGAAAAACTGTTTTTT	CASSGPGQEKLFF
.	TRBV9	TRBJ2-2	once	TGTGCCAGCAGCGTTCAGAGCACGAACACCGGGGAGCTGTTTTTT	CASSVQSTNTGELFF
.	TRBV27	TRBJ1-2	.	TGTGCCAGCAGTCCCCGGGGGGACGGCGGGCAATACGGCTACACCTTC	CASSPRGDGGQYGYTF
TRBD2	TRBV19	TRBJ2-5	.	TGTGCCAGTAGTATTCTGGGGACTAGCGACTCGGAGACCCAGTACTTC	CASSILGTSDSETQYF
.	TRBV9	TRBJ1-6	few	TGTGCCAGCAGCGTAGGGGGAAATTCACCCCTCCACTTT	CASSVGGNSPLHF
TRBD1	TRBV5-1	TRBJ2-7	.	TGCGCCAGCAGCTTGGGGGACAGAAGCTCCTACGAGCAGTACTTC	CASSLGDRSSYEQYF
TRBD1	TRBV28	TRBJ2-7	once	TGTGCCAGCACCCCCTCCGGGACAGGGTACCACGAGCAGTACTTC	CASTPSGTGYHEQYF
TRBD1	TRBV6-1	TRBJ1-1	.	TGTGCCAGCAGTGAAAAGGACAGGGTGGCCACTGAAGCTTTCTTT	CASSEKDRVATEAFF
TRBD1	TRBV27	TRBJ2-2	.	TGTGCCAGCAGGGGACAGGGGCGTATCACCGGGGAGCTGTTTTTT	CASRGQGRITGELFF
TRBD2	TRBV7-8	TRBJ2-7	.	TGTGCCAGCAGCTTAACGACTAGCGGGTCCAGCTCCTACGAGCAGTACTTC	CASSLTTSGSSSYEQYF
.	TRBV5-4	TRBJ1-2	few	TGTGCCAGCAGCTCCGGGACCTCATATGGCTACACCTTC	CASSSGTSYGYTF
.	TRBV27	TRBJ2-5	.	TGTGCCAGCAGTTTAAGGGTTGGGCAGGTTCAAGTTGACCAGTACTTC	CASSLRVGQVQVDQYF
.	TRBV19	TRBJ1-4	few	TGTGCCAGTAGTAGAGGTAGCCATCTGGATGAAAAACTGTTTTTT	CASSRGSHLDEKLFF
.	TRBV7-2	TRBJ2-5	.	TGTGCCAGCAGCTTGACAGGCAAACAAGAGACCCAGTACTTC	CASSLTGKQETQYF
.	TRBV7-2	TRBJ1-1	.	TGTGCCAGCAGCCAACGACGGCAGAACACTGAAGCTTTCTTT	CASSQRRQNTEAFF
TRBD2	TRBV6-6	TRBJ2-5	.	TGTGCCAGCAGTTACTCGACTAGCGGGAGTCAAGAGACCCAGTACTTC	CASSYSTSGSQETQYF
TRBD2	TRBV19	TRBJ2-7	medium-sized	TGTGCCAGTAGTAAGACTAGCGGGAGTTTTGAAGAGCAGTACTTC	CASSKTSGSFEEQYF
.	TRBV5-4	TRBJ1-2	once	TGTGCCAGCAGCTTGGCCGGACAGTATGGCTACACCTTC	CASSLAGQYGYTF
TRBD1	TRBV5-6	TRBJ2-5	once	TGTGCCAGCAGTCAAACAGGGGGCTCGCACGAGACCCAGTACTTC	CASSQTGGSHETQYF
TRBD2	TRBV9	TRBJ2-1	.	TGTGCCAGCAGCGTAGACCGACTAGCGAGATACAATGAGCAGTTCTTC	CASSVDRLARYNEQFF
TRBD2	TRBV7-9	TRBJ2-1	.	TGTGCCAGCAGCTTAGGGAGAGGAAGGCGGGAGACTTCCTACAATGAGCAGTTCTTC	CASSLGRGRRETSYNEQFF
TRBD1	TRBV18	TRBJ2-3	.	TGTGCCAGCTCGGACCGGGACAGGACGGAAGATACGCAGTATTTT	CASSDRDRTEDTQYF
TRBD2	TRBV7-2	TRBJ2-1	.	TGTGCCAGCAGCGTGGGACTAGCGGGAGGTGAGCAGTTCTTC	CASSVGLAGGEQFF
.	TRBV11-2	TRBJ2-5	.	TGTGCCAGCAGCTTAGGTGCAGAGACCCAGTACTTC	CASSLGAETQYF
.	TRBV9	TRBJ2-1	.	TGTGCCAGCAGCGTTGGTGGGGCCTGGTACAATGAGCAGTTCTTC	CASSVGGAWYNEQFF
TRBD1	TRBV6-5	TRBJ2-7	.	TGTGCCAGCAGTAGGGACAGTTTGGGGACCTACGAGCAGTACTTC	CASSRDSLGTYEQYF
.	TRBV7-3	TRBJ2-3	.	TGTGCCAGCAGCTTAAGAGGACAGAGGGATACGCAGTATTTT	CASSLRGQRDTQYF
TRBD1	TRBV4-3	TRBJ2-3	.	TGCGCCAGCAGCCAAGTAGTAGCAGGGGGAGGCACAGATACGCAGTATTTT	CASSQVVAGGGTDTQYF
.	TRBV7-3	TRBJ2-3	.	TGTGCCAGCAGCTTAAATACGGGGAGCACAGATACGCAGTATTTT	CASSLNTGSTDTQYF
.	TRBV19	TRBJ1-4	.	TGTGCCAGTAGTCCCCGGACACCTAATGAAAAACTGTTTTTT	CASSPRTPNEKLFF
.	TRBV7-2	TRBJ1-4	.	TGTGCCAGCAGCCCCTGGGGCGGCCGGGAAAAACTGTTTTTT	CASSPWGGREKLFF
.	TRBV12-5	TRBJ2-1	.	TGTGCTAGTGGAAGTAGCGGGACAGGGAATGAGCAGTTCTTC	CASGSSGTGNEQFF
TRBD2	TRBV6-6	TRBJ2-1	.	TGTGCCAGCAGACAGACTAGCGGGTCTGTCTATGAGCAGTTCTTC	CASRQTSGSVYEQFF
.	TRBV10-3	TRBJ1-1	.	TGTGCCATCAGTGAAAACACTGAAGCTTTCTTT	CAISENTEAFF
.	TRBV28	TRBJ2-7	once	TGTGCCAGCAGCCGGGACTACGAGCAGTACTTC	CASSRDYEQYF
TRBD2	TRBV28	TRBJ2-1	.	TGTGCCAGCAGACCCGGACTAGCGGCCTACAATGAGCAGTTCTTC	CASRPGLAAYNEQFF
.	TRBV6-5	TRBJ2-7	.	TGTGCCAGCAGTTACTCGAGAGATTACGAGCAGTACTTC	CASSYSRDYEQYF
.	TRBV9	TRBJ2-3	.	TGTGCCAGCAGCGGACAGTATAGCACAGATACGCAGTATTTT	CASSGQYSTDTQYF
.	TRBV30	TRBJ2-2	.	TGTGCCTGGAGTCCCTTTCCCCGGTGGTATGACACCGGGGAGCTGTTTTTT	CAWSPFPRWYDTGELFF
TRBD2	TRBV9	TRBJ2-5	.	TGTGCCAGCAGCGCCCCGGGGGGGGTTAGAGAGACCCAGTACTTC	CASSAPGGVRETQYF
.	TRBV19	TRBJ2-1	.	TGTGCCAGTAGTATCACGAGTGGGGCATACAATTACAATGAGCAGTTCTTC	CASSITSGAYNYNEQFF
TRBD1	TRBV5-1	TRBJ1-2	.	TGCGCCAGCAGCTTGGGGCAGGGGGGAGGCTACACCTTC	CASSLGQGGGYTF
.	TRBV29-1	TRBJ2-5	.	TGCAGCGTTGCCCCAAAGTCACAAGAGACCCAGTACTTC	CSVAPKSQETQYF
.	TRBV6-1	TRBJ2-5	.	TGTGCCAGCACGGGAGTCAACCAAGAGACCCAGTACTTC	CASTGVNQETQYF
.	TRBV18	TRBJ2-5	.	TGTGCCAGCTCACTTTCGGTTGGGGAGACCCAGTACTTC	CASSLSVGETQYF
.	TRBV18	TRBJ2-5	.	TGTGCCAGCTCACCACCTACAGTGGAGACCCAGTACTTC	CASSPPTVETQYF
TRBD2	TRBV7-3	TRBJ2-1	.	TGTGCCAGCAGCTCTAACGGGAGGAATAGAAACAATGAGCAGTTCTTC	CASSSNGRNRNNEQFF
TRBD1	TRBV12-5	TRBJ2-2	.	TGTGCTAGTGGTTTGGCGACAGGGGATAACACCGGGGAGCTGTTTTTT	CASGLATGDNTGELFF
TRBD1	TRBV6-5	TRBJ2-7	.	TGTGCCAGCAGTGAAGACAGGGGATACGAGCAGTACTTC	CASSEDRGYEQYF
.	TRBV5-1	TRBJ2-2	.	TGCGCCAGCTCGCGGGAATTTATAACCGGGGAGCTGTTTTTT	CASSREFITGELFF
.	TRBV7-2	TRBJ2-7	.	TGTGCCAGCAGCCCGTCGTTGGAGAGGGGCTCCTACGAGCAGTACTTC	CASSPSLERGSYEQYF
TRBD1	TRBV9	TRBJ1-5	few	TGTGCCAGCAGCGCCACAGGGGCCCTCGGCCAGCCCCAGCATTTT	CASSATGALGQPQHF
.	TRBV6-1	TRBJ1-4	.	TGTGCCAGCCCGACACCAACTAATGAAAAACTGTTTTTT	CASPTPTNEKLFF